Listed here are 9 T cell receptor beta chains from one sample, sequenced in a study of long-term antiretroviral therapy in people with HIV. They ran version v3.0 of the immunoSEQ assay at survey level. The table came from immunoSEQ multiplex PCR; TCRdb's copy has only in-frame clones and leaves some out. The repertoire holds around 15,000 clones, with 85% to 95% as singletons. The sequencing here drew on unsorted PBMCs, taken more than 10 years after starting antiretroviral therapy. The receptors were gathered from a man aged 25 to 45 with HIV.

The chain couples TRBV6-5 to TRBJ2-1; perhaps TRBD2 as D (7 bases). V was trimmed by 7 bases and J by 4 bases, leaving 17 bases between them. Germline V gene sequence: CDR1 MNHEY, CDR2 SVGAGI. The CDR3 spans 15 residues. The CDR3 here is CASTIGGGPYNEQFF. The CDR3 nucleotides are TGTGCCAGCACCATAGGGGGGGGACCTTACAATGAGCAGTTCTTC.

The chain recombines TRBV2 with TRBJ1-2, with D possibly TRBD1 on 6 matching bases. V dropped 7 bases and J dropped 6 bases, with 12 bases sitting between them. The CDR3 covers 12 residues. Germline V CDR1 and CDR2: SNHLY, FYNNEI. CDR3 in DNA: TGTGCCAGCAACCCAGGGGTTGATGGCTACACCTTC. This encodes CASNPGVDGYTF.

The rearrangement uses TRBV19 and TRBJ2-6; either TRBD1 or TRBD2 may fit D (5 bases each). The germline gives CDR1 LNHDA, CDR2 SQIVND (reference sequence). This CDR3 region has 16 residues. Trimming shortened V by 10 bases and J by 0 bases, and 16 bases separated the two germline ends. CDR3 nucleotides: TGTGCCACGGGACCGAGGGTAAACTCTGGGGCCAACGTCCTGACTTTC. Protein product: CATGPRVNSGANVLTF.

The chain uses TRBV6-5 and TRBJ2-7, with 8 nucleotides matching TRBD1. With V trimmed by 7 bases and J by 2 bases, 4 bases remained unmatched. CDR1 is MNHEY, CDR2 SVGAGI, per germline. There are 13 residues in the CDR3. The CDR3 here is CASKRGQAYEQYF. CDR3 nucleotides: TGTGCCAGCAAAAGGGGACAGGCCTACGAGCAGTACTTC.

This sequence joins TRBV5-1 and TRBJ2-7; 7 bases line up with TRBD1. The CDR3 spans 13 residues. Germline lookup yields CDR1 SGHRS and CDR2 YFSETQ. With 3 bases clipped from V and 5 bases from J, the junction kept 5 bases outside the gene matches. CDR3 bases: TGCGCCAGCAGCTCACAGGGGTGGGACGAGCAGTACGTC. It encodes CASSSQGWDEQYV.

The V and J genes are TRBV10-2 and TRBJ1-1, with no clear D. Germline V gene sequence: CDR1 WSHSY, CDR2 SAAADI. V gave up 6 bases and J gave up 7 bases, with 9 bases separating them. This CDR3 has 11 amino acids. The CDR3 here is CASSFGDEAFF. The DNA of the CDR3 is TGCGCCAGCAGCTTCGGGGATGAAGCTTTCTTT.

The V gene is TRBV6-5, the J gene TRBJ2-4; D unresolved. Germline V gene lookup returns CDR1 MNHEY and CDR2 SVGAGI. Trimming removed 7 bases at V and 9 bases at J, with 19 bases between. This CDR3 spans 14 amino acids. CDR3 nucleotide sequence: TGTGCCAGCAATTTCATCGGCGGTCAAATCATTCAGTACTTC. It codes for CASNFIGGQIIQYF.

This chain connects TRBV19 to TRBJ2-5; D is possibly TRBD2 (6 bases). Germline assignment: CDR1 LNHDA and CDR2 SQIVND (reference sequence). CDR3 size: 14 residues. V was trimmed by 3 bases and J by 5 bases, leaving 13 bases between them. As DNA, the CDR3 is TGTGCCAGTAGTATCTCGGGACTCGGGGAGACCCAGTACTTC. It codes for CASSISGLGETQYF.

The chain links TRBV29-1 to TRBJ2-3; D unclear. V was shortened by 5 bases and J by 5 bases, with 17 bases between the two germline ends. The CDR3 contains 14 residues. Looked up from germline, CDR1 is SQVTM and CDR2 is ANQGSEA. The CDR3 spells CSVPTRLTGDTQYF. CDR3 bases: TGCAGCGTTCCGACGCGGTTGACGGGAGATACGCAGTATTTT.